Sequencing of this TCR beta chain was carried out in a study of T cells after yellow fever vaccination. The TCR cDNA carried a universal primer site and UMIs from 5'RACE template switching. TCRdb re-analysed the 5' RACE reads in MiXCR, keeping a single row per CDR3 protein. The table includes 200,000 or so distinct CDR3 sequences, roughly 6.8% detected once. The length of the CDR3 is 13 residues. Germline lookup yields CDR1 SGHRS and CDR2 YFSETQ. V lost 6 bases and J lost 4; bases outside the gene matches: 3. Whole-study results and caveats: Abundant clonotypes from the bulk population could have been carried over as contaminants into FACS-sorted repertoires.

This clonotype was seen repeatedly, ten times or more. Its antigen is undetermined. The sample consisted of CD4+ T cells sorted from PBMCs, taken on the day of the yellow fever booster vaccination. The origin of this receptor is a man aged 25-45 years who received the YFV17D yellow fever vaccine. The gene calls are TRBV5-1 and TRBJ2-2, with 7 nucleotides matching TRBD1. The CDR3 spells CASTEGATGELFF. CDR3 DNA sequence: TGCGCCAGCACCGAGGGGGCCACCGGGGAGCTGTTTTTT. Full variable domain (remainder filled in from reference TRBV5-1 and TRBJ2-2): KAGVTQTPRYLIKTRGQQVTLSCSPISGHRSVSWYQQTPGQGLQFLFEYFSETQRNKGNFPGRFSGRQFSNSRSEMNVSTLELGDSALYLCASTEGATGELFFGEGSRLTVL.